The next 32 T cell receptor beta chains were all read from a single sample in a study of cytomegalovirus exposure and HLA in healthy donors. The PCR used 60 Vbeta and 13 Jbeta primers. The table came from immunoSEQ multiplex PCR; TCRdb's copy has only in-frame clones and leaves some out. This listing includes some 150,000 clones. The sequenced sample consisted of PBMCs. The receptors shown here come from a man aged 35-49 years in good health and CMV-seronegative.

This sequence joins TRBV5-1 and TRBJ2-2; TRBD1 agrees at 7 bases. CDR3 length: 14 amino acids. Per germline, CDR1 SGHRS and CDR2 YFSETQ. V shed 5 bases, J shed 2 bases, and the junction held 3 bases outside the gene matches. CDR3 sequence reads: CASSAGGNTGELFF. The CDR3 region has the DNA TGCGCCAGCAGTGCAGGGGGAAACACCGGGGAGCTGTTTTTT. Full variable domain (rest looked up from reference TRBV5-1 and TRBJ2-2): KAGVTQTPRYLIKTRGQQVTLSCSPISGHRSVSWYQQTPGQGLQFLFEYFSETQRNKGNFPGRFSGRQFSNSRSEMNVSTLELGDSALYLCASSAGGNTGELFFGEGSRLTVL.

The chain combines TRBV27 with TRBJ1-4; 10 positions match TRBD1. Per germline, CDR1 MNHEY and CDR2 SMNVEV (reference sequence). This CDR3 region has 15 residues. The V gene end was trimmed by 3 bases and the J gene end by 3 bases; junction bases not matched to a gene: 1. CDR3 loop: CASSFGTGANEKLFF. The CDR3 nucleotides are TGTGCCAGCAGTTTTGGGACAGGGGCTAATGAAAAACTGTTTTTT.

This sequence joins TRBV7-9 and TRBJ1-4; 9 bases align to TRBD1. Germline assignment: CDR1 SEHNR and CDR2 FQNEAQ (reference sequence). The CDR3 is 16 residues long. After removal of 6 bases from V and 2 bases from J, the junction contained 7 bases not matched to a gene. The CDR3 spells CASRSDRGSTNEKLFF. As DNA, the CDR3 is TGTGCCAGCAGATCTGACAGGGGGTCGACTAATGAAAAACTGTTTTTT.

The chain combines TRBV29-1 with TRBJ1-2; D is perhaps TRBD1 (5 bases). This CDR3 is built from 14 residues. Trimming removed 0 bases from V and 8 bases from J, with 16 bases in between. The germline V gene has CDR1 SQVTM and CDR2 ANQGSEA. The CDR3 coding sequence is TGCAGCGTTGAAGATTCCGGACATCAGAGGGGCTACACCTTC. Residues: CSVEDSGHQRGYTF.

J is TRBJ1-5 and V is TRBV19; TRBD1 matches at 8 bases. The CDR3 contains 14 residues. V shed 8 bases and J 7 bases; nucleotides not matched to a gene: 10. Per the germline V gene, CDR1 is LNHDA and CDR2 is SQIVND (reference sequence). For the CDR3, the DNA is TGTGCCAGTCAGAAGGACAGGGACTTCCAGCCCCAGCATTTT. Protein product: CASQKDRDFQPQHF.

The chain has TRBV18 and TRBJ1-4; D remains unclear. This CDR3 has 15 amino acids. Trimming removed 4 bases from V and 0 bases from J, with 9 bases in between. Germline CDR1 and CDR2: KGHSH and LQKENI. This CDR3 reads CASSLSGATNEKLFF. CDR3 nucleotides: TGTGCCAGCTCACTCTCAGGTGCAACTAATGAAAAACTGTTTTTT.

The genes are TRBV5-1 and TRBJ1-2; 10 nucleotides align to TRBD1. Germline CDR1 SGHRS, CDR2 YFSETQ. The CDR3 sequence is 14 residues long. Unmatched junction bases numbered 5, after V lost 3 bases and J lost 6 bases. The CDR3 loop is CASSSIGTGDGYTF. The CDR3 nucleotides are TGCGCCAGCAGCTCGATTGGGACAGGGGATGGCTACACCTTC.

The V gene is TRBV5-4, the J gene TRBJ2-3; no definite D call. Looked up from germline, CDR1 is SGHNT and CDR2 is YYREEE (reference sequence). Trimming took 0 bases from V and 6 from J, leaving 8 bases between them. CDR3 length: 13 residues. CDR3 residues: CASSLEEEDTQYF. Here the CDR3 DNA reads TGTGCCAGCAGCTTGGAAGAGGAGGATACGCAGTATTTT.

Turning to this clone: The sample contains more than one DNA sequence encoding this CDR3. This chain uses TRBV7-2 with TRBJ1-2, with TRBD1 identical over 7 bases. The V gene end was trimmed by 5 bases and the J gene end by 4 bases; junction bases not matched to a gene: 1. CDR1 SGHTA and CDR2 FQGNSA come from the germline V gene. This CDR3 contains 12 residues. Here the CDR3 DNA reads TGTGCCAGCAGCCGGGACAGCTATGGCTACACCTTC. It yields the protein CASSRDSYGYTF.

CDR3 sequence reads: CASSLEQVIGEQFF. The CDR3 nucleotides are TGTGCCAGCAGCTTAGAACAGGTTATCGGTGAGCAGTTCTTC. The chain joins TRBV11-2 to TRBJ2-1, with D tentatively TRBD1 (5 bases). Germline V lookup: CDR1 SGHAT, CDR2 FQNNGV. Between the trimmed V and J ends, which lost 0 bases and 9 bases, there was a span of 12 bases. This CDR3 spans 14 amino acids.

Concerning this clone itself: At one of its ends the junction is not consistent with the germline gene, which may arise from a read error. The rearrangement uses TRBV10-3 and TRBJ2-2; 11 bases map to TRBD1. This CDR3 comprises 17 residues. Germline V lookup: CDR1 ENHRY, CDR2 SYGVKD. The CDR3 sequence is CAIGEGTGGGNTGELFF. For the CDR3, the DNA is TGTGCCATCGGTGAGGGGACAGGGGGAGGAAACACCGGGGAGCTGTTTTTT.

The chain couples TRBV5-1 to TRBJ1-6, with 9 bases lining up with TRBD1. The CDR3 length is 16 residues. V shed 0 bases and J 8 bases; nucleotides not matched to a gene: 6. From germline, CDR1 is SGHRS and CDR2 YFSETQ. This CDR3 is CASSLGAGQGDSPLHF. CDR3 bases: TGCGCCAGCAGCTTGGGCGCGGGACAGGGTGATTCACCCCTCCACTTT.

J is TRBJ1-1 and V is TRBV6-1; unclear D gene. Trimming took 7 bases from V and 4 from J, leaving 16 bases between them. The CDR3 runs 14 residues. CDR1 and CDR2 (germline): MNHNS, SASEGT. The CDR3, as DNA: TGTGCCAGCAAGGATCTACCAGAGGTCACTGAAGCTTTCTTT. Amino acid sequence: CASKDLPEVTEAFF.

The chain recombines TRBV4-1 with TRBJ1-5, with TRBD1 as a possible D gene (5 bases). The V and J ends lost 4 bases and 7 bases respectively, with 17 bases between them. From germline, CDR1 is MGHRA and CDR2 YSYEKL. CDR3 size: 15 residues. The chain's CDR3 is CASSLRGALGQPQHF. The CDR3 DNA reads TGCGCCAGCAGCCTCCGCGGGGCTCTGGGACAGCCCCAGCATTTT.

The V call is TRBV7-2, the J call TRBJ2-5; a possible D gene is TRBD2 (5 bases). Germline CDR1 SGHTA, CDR2 FQGNSA. CDR3 length: 14 amino acids. With 1 base removed from V and 5 bases from J, the gap between germline ends came to 11 bases. CDR3 sequence: CASSLDPRGETQYF. The CDR3 DNA sequence: TGTGCCAGCAGCTTAGACCCACGCGGGGAGACCCAGTACTTC.

This chain uses TRBV20-1 with TRBJ2-3, with D tentatively TRBD2 (6 bases). The CDR3 length is 11 residues. Germline V gene data show CDR1 as DFQATT and CDR2 as SNEGSKA (reference sequence). The V end was cut by 5 bases, the J end by 9 bases, with 12 bases between. The CDR3 bases are TGCAGTGCTCCCTTCCGGGGGACGCAGTATTTT. This encodes CSAPFRGTQYF.

The J gene is TRBJ2-7, the V gene TRBV6-5; D unresolved. CDR3 length: 13 residues. V was trimmed by 4 bases and J by 6 bases, leaving 13 bases between them. Germline V lookup: CDR1 MNHEY, CDR2 SVGAGI. Here the CDR3 DNA reads TGTGCCAGCAGTTTCGAACAGTACAGCGAGCAGTACTTC. Protein: CASSFEQYSEQYF.

The chain joins TRBV9 to TRBJ2-6; D might be TRBD1 (5 bases). V lost 5 bases and J lost 2, with 17 bases in between. The germline gives CDR1 SGDLS, CDR2 YYNGEE. The CDR3 extends over 17 amino acids. The chain's CDR3 is CASSLTGEGAGANVLTF. The CDR3 DNA is TGTGCCAGCAGTCTCACTGGGGAAGGGGCTGGGGCCAACGTCCTGACTTTC.

The chain links TRBV29-1 to TRBJ2-1; TRBD1 matches at 9 bases. The CDR3 runs to 15 residues. Per the germline V gene, CDR1 is SQVTM and CDR2 is ANQGSEA. With 3 bases clipped from V and 5 bases from J, the junction kept 8 bases outside the gene matches. The CDR3 here is CSVDMTGGSHNEQFF. CDR3 coding DNA: TGCAGCGTTGACATGACAGGGGGAAGCCACAATGAGCAGTTCTTC.

The chain links TRBV7-2 to TRBJ2-7; maybe TRBD1 (5 bases). CDR1 is SGHTA, CDR2 FQGNSA, per germline. V lost 2 bases and J lost 6, with 14 bases in between. This CDR3 has 14 amino acids. CDR3 in amino acids: CASSLLGRASEQYF. The DNA for the CDR3 is TGTGCCAGCAGCTTATTAGGCAGGGCGAGCGAGCAGTACTTC.

V is TRBV7-3 and J is TRBJ2-5; TRBD2 matches 9 bases. V dropped 5 bases and J dropped 2; count of bases not matched to a gene: 15. Germline assignment: CDR1 SGHTA and CDR2 FQGTGA. This CDR3 spans 18 amino acids. CDR3 in amino acids: CASSPSGSGGPKQETQYF. DNA of the CDR3: TGTGCCAGCAGCCCGAGCGGTAGCGGGGGTCCCAAGCAAGAGACCCAGTACTTC.

The V call is TRBV6-5, the J call TRBJ1-6; D gene ambiguous. Germline V CDR1 and CDR2: MNHEY, SVGAGI. V gave up 0 bases and J gave up 5 bases, with 5 bases separating them. This CDR3 comprises 14 residues. The CDR3 is CASSYSQNNSPLHF. In DNA form, the CDR3 reads TGTGCCAGCAGTTACTCGCAGAATAATTCACCCCTCCACTTT.

V gene TRBV19 combines with J gene TRBJ1-2, with D maybe TRBD1 (5 bases). V lost 3 bases, J lost 8 bases, and 10 bases lay in between. The CDR3 has 12 residues. Germline V lookup: CDR1 LNHDA, CDR2 SQIVND (reference sequence). CDR3 in amino acids: CASSILGGGYTF. The CDR3 nucleotides are TGTGCCAGTAGTATCCTGGGGGGGGGCTACACCTTC.

The V call is TRBV5-1, the J call TRBJ2-5; the match to TRBD1 covers 10 bases. The junction had 5 bases not matched to a gene; V was cut back by 7 bases and J by 5 bases. CDR1 and CDR2 from the germline V gene are SGHRS and YFSETQ. The CDR3 is 13 amino acids. For the CDR3, the DNA is TGCGCCAGCGAGACAGGGGGCGGGGAGACCCAGTACTTC. Amino acids: CASETGGGETQYF.

The chain joins TRBV19 to TRBJ1-5, with D unresolved. Germline V lookup: CDR1 LNHDA, CDR2 SQIVND (reference sequence). The CDR3 is made up of 15 amino acids. Trimming removed 3 bases from V and 0 bases from J, with 9 bases in between. CDR3 residues: CASSIGVYSNQPQHF. CDR3 DNA sequence: TGTGCCAGTAGTATCGGGGTTTATAGCAATCAGCCCCAGCATTTT.

This chain uses TRBV7-9 with TRBJ2-7; the match to TRBD2 covers 13 bases. The CDR3 runs to 17 residues. The germline gives CDR1 SEHNR, CDR2 FQNEAQ (reference sequence). V lost 2 bases to trimming and J lost 7 bases; unmatched junction nucleotides: 11. DNA of the CDR3: TGTGCCAGCAGCTTAACTAGCGGGGGGGCTACCCAGGGGGAGCAGTACTTC. It yields the protein CASSLTSGGATQGEQYF. Based on the CDR3 plus reference TRBV7-9 and TRBJ2-7, the full variable domain is DTGVSQNPRHKITKRGQNVTFRCDPISEHNRLYWYRQTLGQGPEFLTYFQNEAQLEKSRLLSDRFSAERPKGSFSTLEIQRTEQGDSAMYLCASSLTSGGATQGEQYFGPGTRLTVT.

This chain joins TRBV19 and TRBJ2-5; D is perhaps TRBD1 (6 bases). The CDR3 covers 15 residues. Germline V gene data show CDR1 as LNHDA and CDR2 as SQIVND (reference sequence). V lost 3 bases to trimming and J lost 2 bases, with 13 bases between them. The DNA of the CDR3 is TGTGCCAGTAGTATCCAGCCGAGGGGGCAAGAGACCCAGTACTTC. Translated, it gives CASSIQPRGQETQYF.

The CDR3 loop reads CAISARGLSEKLFF. CDR3 coding DNA: TGTGCCATCAGTGCCAGGGGGCTCAGTGAAAAACTGTTTTTT. This sequence joins TRBV10-3 and TRBJ1-4, with 8 bases fitting TRBD1. The CDR3 has 14 residues. The V segment lost 4 bases and the J segment 7 bases; nucleotides outside the gene matches: 5. Germline lookup yields CDR1 ENHRY and CDR2 SYGVKD.

The rearrangement joins TRBV5-5 to TRBJ1-5; no firm D call. Germline CDR1 is SGHKS and CDR2 is YYEKEE (reference sequence). The CDR3 covers 14 residues. Trimming took 0 bases from V and 1 from J, leaving 5 bases between them. The CDR3: CASSLARSNQPQHF. CDR3 nucleotide sequence: TGTGCCAGCAGCTTGGCCCGGAGCAATCAGCCCCAGCATTTT.

The rearrangement links TRBV27 to TRBJ2-7; 9 bases are a match to TRBD1. Trimming took 4 bases from V and 2 from J; bases not matched to a gene: 9. The CDR3 runs to 16 residues. Germline V CDR1 and CDR2: MNHEY, SMNVEV (reference sequence). CDR3 sequence: CASSSFIRQGAYEQYF. The CDR3 region has the DNA TGTGCCAGCAGTTCCTTCATAAGACAGGGGGCCTACGAGCAGTACTTC.

This chain links TRBV7-7 with TRBJ2-5; no clear D gene. The end of the DNA aligns better with TRBJ2-7, so the J call may be wrong. The germline V gene has CDR1 SSHAT and CDR2 FNYEAQ (reference sequence). The CDR3 consists of 13 residues. This chain's CDR3 is CASSPPSPYEQYF. CDR3 coding DNA: TGTGCCAGCAGCCCTCCATCACCCTACGAGCAGTACTTC.

The CDR3 nucleotides read TGTGCCAGCAGCTTAGGGACGGGGGTTTCCAGCGAGCAGTACTTC. This gives the protein CASSLGTGVSSEQYF. The chain has TRBV7-9 and TRBJ2-7; weak D call: TRBD2 (6 bases). This CDR3 is built from 15 residues. The germline CDR1 and CDR2 sequences are SEHNR and FQNEAQ (reference sequence). Trimming pared 1 base from V and 6 bases from J, leaving 16 bases between.